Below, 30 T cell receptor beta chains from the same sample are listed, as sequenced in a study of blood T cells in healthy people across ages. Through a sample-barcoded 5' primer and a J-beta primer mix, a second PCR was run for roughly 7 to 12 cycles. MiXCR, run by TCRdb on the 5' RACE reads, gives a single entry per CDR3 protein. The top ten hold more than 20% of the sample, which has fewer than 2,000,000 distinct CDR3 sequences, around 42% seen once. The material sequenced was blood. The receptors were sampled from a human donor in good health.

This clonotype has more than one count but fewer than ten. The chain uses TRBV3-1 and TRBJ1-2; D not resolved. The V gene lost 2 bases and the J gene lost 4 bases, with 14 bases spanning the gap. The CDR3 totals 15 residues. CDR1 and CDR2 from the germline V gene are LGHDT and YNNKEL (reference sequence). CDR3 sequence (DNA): TGTGCCAGCAGCCAAAACACCTTCGACGGCTATGGCTACACCTTC. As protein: CASSQNTFDGYGYTF.

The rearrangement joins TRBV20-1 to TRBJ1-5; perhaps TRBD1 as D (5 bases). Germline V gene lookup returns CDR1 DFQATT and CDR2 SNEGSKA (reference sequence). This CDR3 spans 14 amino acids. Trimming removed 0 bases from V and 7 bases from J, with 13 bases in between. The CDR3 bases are TGCAGTGCTAGAGATCAATCGGGACCACAGCCCCAGCATTTT. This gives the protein CSARDQSGPQPQHF.

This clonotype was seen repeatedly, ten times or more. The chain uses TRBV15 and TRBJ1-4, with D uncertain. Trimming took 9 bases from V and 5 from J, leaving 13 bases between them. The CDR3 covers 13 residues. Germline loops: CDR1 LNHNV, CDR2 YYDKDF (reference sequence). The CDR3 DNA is TGTGCCACTACCCGGGCCTTCAATGAAAAACTGTTTTTT. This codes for CATTRAFNEKLFF.

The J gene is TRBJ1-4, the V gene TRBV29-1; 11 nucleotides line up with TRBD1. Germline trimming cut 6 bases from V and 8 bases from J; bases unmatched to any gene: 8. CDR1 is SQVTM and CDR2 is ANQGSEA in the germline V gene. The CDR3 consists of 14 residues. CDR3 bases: TGCAGCGTGAGAAGGACAGGGGGCGCAGAAAAACTGTTTTTT. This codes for CSVRRTGGAEKLFF.

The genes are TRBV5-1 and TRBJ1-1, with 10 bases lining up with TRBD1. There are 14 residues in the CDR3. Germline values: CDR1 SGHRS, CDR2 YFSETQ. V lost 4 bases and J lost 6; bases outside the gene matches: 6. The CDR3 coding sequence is TGCGCCAGCAGCAGGACAGGGGGTAGGCCTGAAGCTTTCTTT. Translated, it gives CASSRTGGRPEAFF.

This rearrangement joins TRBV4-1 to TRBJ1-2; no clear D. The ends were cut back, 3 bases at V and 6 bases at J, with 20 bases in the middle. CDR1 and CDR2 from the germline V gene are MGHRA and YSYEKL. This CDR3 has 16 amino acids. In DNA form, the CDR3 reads TGCGCCAGCAGCCACATCTCGAGGGTCGTACTTGATGGCTACACCTTC. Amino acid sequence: CASSHISRVVLDGYTF.

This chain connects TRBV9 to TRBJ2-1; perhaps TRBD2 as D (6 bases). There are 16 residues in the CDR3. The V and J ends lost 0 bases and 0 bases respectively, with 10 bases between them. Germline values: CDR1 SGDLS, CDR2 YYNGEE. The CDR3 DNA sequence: TGTGCCAGCAGCGTAGGGGCGACTAGCTCCTACAATGAGCAGTTCTTC. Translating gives CASSVGATSSYNEQFF.

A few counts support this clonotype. The DNA of the CDR3 is TGCGCCAGCAGCCAAGAGGTCTTCAGGCGGGACTACACCTTC. It yields the protein CASSQEVFRRDYTF. J is TRBJ1-2 and V is TRBV4-3; D is ambiguous. CDR1 LGHNA and CDR2 YSLEER come from the germline V gene. V lost 0 bases, J lost 10 bases, and 15 bases lay in between. The CDR3 is 14 amino acids.

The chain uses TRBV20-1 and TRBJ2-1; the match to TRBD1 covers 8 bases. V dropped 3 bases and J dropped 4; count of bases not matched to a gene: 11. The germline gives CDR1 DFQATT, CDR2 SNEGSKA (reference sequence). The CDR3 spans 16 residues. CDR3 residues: CSASDNQGARYNEQFF. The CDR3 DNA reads TGCAGTGCTAGCGACAACCAGGGGGCGAGGTACAATGAGCAGTTCTTC.

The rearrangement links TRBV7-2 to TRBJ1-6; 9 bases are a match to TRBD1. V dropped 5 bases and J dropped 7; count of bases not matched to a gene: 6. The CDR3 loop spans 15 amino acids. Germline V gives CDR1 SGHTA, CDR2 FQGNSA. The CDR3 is CASSPGTGRNSPLHF. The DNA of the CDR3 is TGTGCCAGCAGCCCCGGGACAGGGAGAAATTCACCCCTCCACTTT.

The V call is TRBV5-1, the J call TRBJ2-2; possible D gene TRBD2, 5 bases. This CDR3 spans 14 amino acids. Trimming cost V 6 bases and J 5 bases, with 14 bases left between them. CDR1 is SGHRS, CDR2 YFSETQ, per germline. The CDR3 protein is CASNSAPGTGELFF. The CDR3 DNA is TGCGCCAGCAACTCGGCCCCGGGAACCGGGGAGCTGTTTTTT. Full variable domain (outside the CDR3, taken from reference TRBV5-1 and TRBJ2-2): KAGVTQTPRYLIKTRGQQVTLSCSPISGHRSVSWYQQTPGQGLQFLFEYFSETQRNKGNFPGRFSGRQFSNSRSEMNVSTLELGDSALYLCASNSAPGTGELFFGEGSRLTVL.

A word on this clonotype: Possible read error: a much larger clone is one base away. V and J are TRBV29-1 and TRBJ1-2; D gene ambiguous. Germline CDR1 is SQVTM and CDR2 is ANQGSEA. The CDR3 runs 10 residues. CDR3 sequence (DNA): TGCGGCGTTTCTAACTATGGCTACACCTTC. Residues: CGVSNYGYTF.

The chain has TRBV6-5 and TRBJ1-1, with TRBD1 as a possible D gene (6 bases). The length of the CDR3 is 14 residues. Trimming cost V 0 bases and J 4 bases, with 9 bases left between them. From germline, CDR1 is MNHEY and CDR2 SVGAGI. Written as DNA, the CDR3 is TGTGCCAGCAGTTACTCGAGGGGGGGCACTGAAGCTTTCTTT. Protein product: CASSYSRGGTEAFF.

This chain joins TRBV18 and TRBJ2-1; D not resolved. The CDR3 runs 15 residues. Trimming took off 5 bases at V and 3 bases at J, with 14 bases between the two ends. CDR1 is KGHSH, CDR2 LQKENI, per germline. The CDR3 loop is CASSSRHGVYNEQFF. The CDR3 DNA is TGTGCCAGCTCATCTCGACATGGGGTCTACAATGAGCAGTTCTTC.

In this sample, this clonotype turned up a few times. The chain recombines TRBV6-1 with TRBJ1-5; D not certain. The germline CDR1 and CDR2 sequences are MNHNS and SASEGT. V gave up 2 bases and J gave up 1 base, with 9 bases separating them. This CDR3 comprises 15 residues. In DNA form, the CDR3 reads TGTGCCAGCAGTGAAAGGCGGGTAAGCAATCAGCCCCAGCATTTT. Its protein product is CASSERRVSNQPQHF.

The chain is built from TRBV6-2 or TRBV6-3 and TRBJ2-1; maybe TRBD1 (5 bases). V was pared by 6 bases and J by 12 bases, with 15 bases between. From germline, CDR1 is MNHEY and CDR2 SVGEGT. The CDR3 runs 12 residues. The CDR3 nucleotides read TGTGCCAGCAGCCGGACGACAGCTTGGCAGTTCTTC. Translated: CASSRTTAWQFF.

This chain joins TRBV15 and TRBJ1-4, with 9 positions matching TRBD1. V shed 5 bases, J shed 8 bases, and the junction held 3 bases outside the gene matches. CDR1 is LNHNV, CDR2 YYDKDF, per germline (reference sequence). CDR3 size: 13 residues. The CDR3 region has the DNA TGTGCCACCAGCGTTGGACAGGGGGAAAAACTGTTTTTT. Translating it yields CATSVGQGEKLFF.

The CDR3 nucleotides are TGCGCCAGCAGCCAAGAGTTCGGGTATCAGCCCCAGCATTTT. Its translation is CASSQEFGYQPQHF. J is TRBJ1-5 and V is TRBV4-3; D unresolved. This CDR3 has 14 amino acids. Germline V gives CDR1 LGHNA, CDR2 YSLEER. The V end was cut by 0 bases, the J end by 5 bases, with 8 bases between.

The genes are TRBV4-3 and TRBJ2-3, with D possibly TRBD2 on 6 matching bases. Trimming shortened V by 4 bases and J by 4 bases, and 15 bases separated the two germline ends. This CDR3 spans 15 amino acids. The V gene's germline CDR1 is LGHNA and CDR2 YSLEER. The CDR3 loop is CASSPSGRRADTQYF. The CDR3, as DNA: TGCGCCAGCAGCCCAAGTGGGAGGAGGGCAGATACGCAGTATTTT.

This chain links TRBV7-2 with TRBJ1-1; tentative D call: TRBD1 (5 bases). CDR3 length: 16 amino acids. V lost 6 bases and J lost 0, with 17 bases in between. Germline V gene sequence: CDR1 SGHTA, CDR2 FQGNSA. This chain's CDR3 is CASSSNPPGMNTEAFF. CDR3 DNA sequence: TGTGCCAGCAGTTCTAACCCCCCAGGGATGAACACTGAAGCTTTCTTT.

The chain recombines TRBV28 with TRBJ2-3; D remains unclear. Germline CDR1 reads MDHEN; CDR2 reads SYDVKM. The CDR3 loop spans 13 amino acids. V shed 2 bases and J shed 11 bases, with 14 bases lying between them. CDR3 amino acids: CASSLIGRGKQYF. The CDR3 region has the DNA TGTGCCAGCAGTTTAATAGGTCGCGGAAAGCAGTATTTT. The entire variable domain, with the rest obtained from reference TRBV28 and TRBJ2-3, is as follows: DVKVTQSSRYLVKRTGEKVFLECVQDMDHENMFWYRQDPGLGLRLIYFSYDVKMKEKGDIPEGYSVSREKKERFSLILESASTNQTSMYLCASSLIGRGKQYFGPGTRLTVL.

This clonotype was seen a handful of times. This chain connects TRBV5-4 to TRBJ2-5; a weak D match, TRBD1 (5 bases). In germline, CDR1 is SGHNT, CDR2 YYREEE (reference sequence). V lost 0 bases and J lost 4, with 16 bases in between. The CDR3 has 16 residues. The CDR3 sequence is CASSLDGRVIPETQYF. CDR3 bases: TGTGCCAGCAGCTTGGATGGCAGGGTAATTCCAGAGACCCAGTACTTC.

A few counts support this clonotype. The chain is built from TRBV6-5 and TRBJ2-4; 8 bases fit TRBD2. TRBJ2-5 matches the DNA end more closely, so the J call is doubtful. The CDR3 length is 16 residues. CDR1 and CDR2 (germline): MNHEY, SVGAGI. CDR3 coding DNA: TGTGCCAGCAGTTACTCGGGACTAGGTTTTGTGGAGACCCAGTACTTC. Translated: CASSYSGLGFVETQYF.

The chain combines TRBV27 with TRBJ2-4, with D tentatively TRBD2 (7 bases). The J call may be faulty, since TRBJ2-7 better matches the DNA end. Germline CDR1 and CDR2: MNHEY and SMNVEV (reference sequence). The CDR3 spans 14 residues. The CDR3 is CASAGAPRGYEQYF. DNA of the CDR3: TGTGCCAGCGCGGGGGCCCCCAGGGGATACGAGCAGTACTTC.

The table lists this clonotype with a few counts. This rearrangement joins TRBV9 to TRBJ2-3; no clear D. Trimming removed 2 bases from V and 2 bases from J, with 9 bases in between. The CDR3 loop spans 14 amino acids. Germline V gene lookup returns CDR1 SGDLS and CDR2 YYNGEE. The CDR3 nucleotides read TGTGCCAGCAGCGTCTGGAGTACCACAGATACGCAGTATTTT. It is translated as CASSVWSTTDTQYF. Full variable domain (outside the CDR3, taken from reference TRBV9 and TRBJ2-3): DSGVTQTPKHLITATGQRVTLRCSPRSGDLSVYWYQQSLDQGLQFLIQYYNGEERAKGNILERFSAQQFPDLHSELNLSSLELGDSALYFCASSVWSTTDTQYFGPGTRLTVL.

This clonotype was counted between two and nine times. CDR3 coding DNA: TGTGCCAGCAGTGACTCGAGGAGGGGCACTGAAGCTTTCTTT. This translates into CASSDSRRGTEAFF. The V and J genes are TRBV6-4 and TRBJ1-1; weak D call: TRBD1 (5 bases). Germline-derived CDR1 and CDR2 are MRHNA and SNTAGT. This CDR3 is 14 amino acids long. Trimming took off 0 bases at V and 4 bases at J, with 9 bases between the two ends.

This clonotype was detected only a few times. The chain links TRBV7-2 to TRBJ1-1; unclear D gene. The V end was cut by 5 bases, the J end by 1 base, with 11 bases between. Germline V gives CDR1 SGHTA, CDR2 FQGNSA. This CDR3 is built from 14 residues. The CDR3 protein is CASSRSPENTEAFF. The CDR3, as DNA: TGTGCCAGCAGCCGTTCTCCAGAGAACACTGAAGCTTTCTTT.

CDR3 sequence reads: CASSTQTGRDTQYF. DNA of the CDR3: TGTGCCAGCAGCACCCAAACAGGGAGGGATACGCAGTATTTT. The genes are TRBV9 and TRBJ2-3, with D perhaps assigned TRBD1 or TRBD2 (6 bases each). The CDR3 runs 14 residues. Germline V gene sequence: CDR1 SGDLS, CDR2 YYNGEE. The V end lost 4 bases, the J end lost 6 bases, and 15 bases lay between the germline ends. The full variable domain, its missing parts supplied by reference TRBV9 and TRBJ2-3, is DSGVTQTPKHLITATGQRVTLRCSPRSGDLSVYWYQQSLDQGLQFLIQYYNGEERAKGNILERFSAQQFPDLHSELNLSSLELGDSALYFCASSTQTGRDTQYFGPGTRLTVL.

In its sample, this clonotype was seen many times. The chain's CDR3 is CSVQGAGANVLTF. The CDR3 coding sequence is TGCAGCGTTCAGGGGGCTGGGGCCAACGTCCTGACTTTC. This chain uses TRBV29-1 with TRBJ2-6; 7 bases match TRBD1. The CDR3 is 13 residues long. V lost 5 bases, J lost 2 bases, and 0 bases stayed unmatched. The germline CDR1 and CDR2 sequences are SQVTM and ANQGSEA.

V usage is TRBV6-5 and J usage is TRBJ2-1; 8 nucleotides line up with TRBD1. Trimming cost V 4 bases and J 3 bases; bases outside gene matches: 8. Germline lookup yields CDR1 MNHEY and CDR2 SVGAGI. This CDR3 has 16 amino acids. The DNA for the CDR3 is TGTGCCAGCAGTTGGTCGACAGGGGAGTACTACAATGAGCAGTTCTTC. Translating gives CASSWSTGEYYNEQFF.